This TCR beta chain is drawn from a study of breast tumors, draining lymph nodes, adjacent tissues. TCRdb passed the multiplex PCR reads through MiXCR, listing each CDR3 protein once. The sample contains fewer than 140,000 distinct CDR3 sequences, 30% of which appear only once. The germline gives CDR1 LGHNT, CDR2 FRNRAP. The CDR3 spans 14 residues. Between the trimmed V and J ends, which lost 3 bases and 7 bases, there was a span of 13 bases. The lymph nodes were axillary draining lymph nodes from breast cancer patients. This clonotype was observed many times. The rearrangement uses TRBV12-5 and TRBJ2-1, with D possibly being TRBD1 (5 bases). Specimen: axillary lymph node tissue. This clonotype was sampled from a female donor with breast cancer. Some clones in this sample may be carry-over from other donors' samples. In nucleotides, the CDR3 is TGTGCTAGTGGTTTAGGGGCAGGGCCAAATGAGCAGTTCTTC. Protein sequence: CASGLGAGPNEQFF.